This passage covers 31 T cell receptor beta chains from one sample sequenced in a study of PD-1 blockade in mismatch repair-deficient tumors. The table came from immunoSEQ multiplex PCR; TCRdb's copy has only in-frame clones and leaves some out. Here the sample spans about 22,000 clones, 84% being singletons. The sequenced sample was peripheral blood, obtained 2 weeks after starting pembrolizumab. The source is an adult with mismatch repair-deficient cancer.

Here the CDR3 reads CASSLDNEQFF. The DNA of the CDR3 is TGTGCCAGCAGCCTGGACAATGAGCAGTTCTTC. The chain couples TRBV7-2 to TRBJ2-1; D is unresolved. The CDR3 length is 11 residues. The germline gives CDR1 SGHTA, CDR2 FQGNSA. Between the trimmed V and J ends, which lost 5 bases and 5 bases, there was a span of 4 bases.

The sample holds one count of this clone. CDR3 coding DNA: TGTGCCAGCAGCCCCCCTAGCGGGAGGTCCGGGGAGCTGTTTTTT. Amino acid sequence: CASSPPSGRSGELFF. The chain employs TRBV11-2 and TRBJ2-2, with 11 positions matching TRBD2. CDR1 is SGHAT and CDR2 is FQNNGV in the germline V gene. Losses at the gene ends were 5 bases for V and 6 bases for J; bases not matched to a gene: 5. There are 15 residues in the CDR3.

This rearrangement joins TRBV7-3 to TRBJ2-1; the match to TRBD2 covers 13 bases. The V gene's germline CDR1 is SGHTA and CDR2 FQGTGA. Losses at the gene ends were 6 bases for V and 8 bases for J; bases not matched to a gene: 4. The CDR3 covers 14 residues. Here the CDR3 reads CASSRTSGSDEQFF. The CDR3 DNA follows: TGTGCCAGCAGTCGGACTAGCGGGAGTGATGAGCAGTTCTTC.

This chain joins TRBV7-2 and TRBJ2-1, with 10 bases matching TRBD2. CDR3 length equals 15 residues. Germline V gene lookup returns CDR1 SGHTA and CDR2 FQGNSA. V shed 2 bases and J 5 bases; nucleotides not matched to a gene: 3. CDR3 residues: CASSLTSGINNEQFF. DNA of the CDR3: TGTGCCAGCAGCTTAACTAGCGGGATTAACAATGAGCAGTTCTTC.

This chain connects TRBV5-1 to TRBJ1-1; TRBD1 matches at 11 bases. After removal of 4 bases from V and 3 bases from J, the junction contained 5 bases not matched to a gene. From germline, CDR1 is SGHRS and CDR2 YFSETQ. The CDR3 is made up of 15 amino acids. For the CDR3, the DNA is TGCGCCAGCAGCGTGGACAGGGGGCTCTACACTGAAGCTTTCTTT. Its translation: CASSVDRGLYTEAFF.

V is TRBV10-1 and J is TRBJ2-2, with D unresolved. The CDR3 runs 13 residues. V lost 4 bases to trimming and J lost 6 bases, with 9 bases between them. Germline V CDR1 and CDR2: WNHNN, SYGVQD (reference sequence). The CDR3 loop reads CASSVALAGELFF. For the CDR3, the DNA is TGCGCCAGCAGTGTCGCTCTCGCCGGGGAGCTGTTTTTT.

This clone was seen once. The rearrangement joins TRBV5-1 to TRBJ2-5; 10 nucleotides match TRBD2. The ends lost 5 bases at V and 6 bases at J; junction bases unmatched: 10. Germline CDR1 is SGHRS and CDR2 is YFSETQ. The CDR3 has 15 amino acids. The CDR3 DNA is TGCGCCAGCAGGGGAGAGCGGGAGGGTTGGAAGACCCAGTACTTC. As protein: CASRGEREGWKTQYF.

This chain connects TRBV23-1 to TRBJ2-3; D perhaps matches TRBD2 (6 bases). TRBV23-1 is recorded as an ORF, its role being uncertain. Trimming removed 0 bases from V and 0 bases from J, with 25 bases in between. The CDR3 has 21 amino acids. Here the CDR3 DNA reads TGCGCCAGCAGTCAATCGGAGGAGGGGAATGGTGGGAGCACTAGCACAGATACGCAGTATTTT. Protein sequence: CASSQSEEGNGGSTSTDTQYF.

The V and J genes are TRBV7-8 and TRBJ1-4, with a tentative D call TRBD1 (5 bases). The CDR3 is made up of 15 amino acids. The germline V gene has CDR1 SGHVS and CDR2 FQNEAQ. V lost 1 base, J lost 7 bases, and 13 bases lay in between. The CDR3 nucleotides read TGTGCCAGCAGCTTAGTCCTAGGGGTTGGTGAAAAACTGTTTTTT. This translates into CASSLVLGVGEKLFF.

J is TRBJ2-7 and V is TRBV5-1; 13 positions match TRBD2. Germline CDR1 reads SGHRS; CDR2 reads YFSETQ. V was pared by 1 base and J by 3 bases, with 7 bases of the junction left unmatched. This CDR3 spans 17 amino acids. CDR3 nucleotides: TGCGCCAGCAGCTTGAGGTCGACTAGCGGGAGGAACTACGAGCAGTACTTC. Its translation: CASSLRSTSGRNYEQYF.

In regard to this clone: Other nucleotide sequences in the sample specify the same CDR3. This chain uses TRBV6-4 with TRBJ2-3; D ambiguous. The germline V gene has CDR1 MRHNA and CDR2 SNTAGT. There are 13 residues in the CDR3. Trimming pared 3 bases from V and 2 bases from J, leaving 6 bases between. CDR3 nucleotides: TGTGCCAGCAGTGAAAAAGACACAGATACGCAGTATTTT. Translation: CASSEKDTDTQYF.

The chain carries TRBV7-9 and TRBJ2-5; 7 nucleotides line up with TRBD2. This CDR3 has 18 amino acids. CDR1 is SEHNR and CDR2 is FQNEAQ in the germline V gene (reference sequence). With V trimmed by 2 bases and J by 0 bases, 12 bases remained unmatched. CDR3 in amino acids: CASSLTPSGPSYQETQYF. CDR3 DNA sequence: TGTGCCAGCAGCTTAACCCCTAGCGGCCCTTCGTACCAAGAGACCCAGTACTTC.

This clone has just one count. V usage is TRBV7-9 and J usage is TRBJ2-7, with 12 positions matching TRBD1. Germline CDR1 is SEHNR and CDR2 is FQNEAQ (reference sequence). With 5 bases clipped from V and 7 bases from J, the junction kept 6 bases outside the gene matches. The CDR3 runs 14 residues. Written as DNA, the CDR3 is TGTGCCAGCAGCACGGGACAGGGGGCGAGGGAGCAGTACTTC. Translation gives CASSTGQGAREQYF.

This clone is a singleton in its sample. Other DNA sequences in this specimen translate into the identical CDR3. This rearrangement joins TRBV6-4 to TRBJ2-1, with TRBD1 matching 9 bases. The CDR3 has 16 residues. V was clipped by 6 bases and J by 2 bases; unmatched bases: 8. Germline CDR1 reads MRHNA; CDR2 reads SNTAGT. The CDR3 sequence: CASSPGQGPTYNEQFF. CDR3 DNA sequence: TGTGCCAGCAGCCCTGGACAGGGGCCAACCTACAATGAGCAGTTCTTC.

This clone was observed once. The chain has TRBV19 and TRBJ2-7, with a tentative D call TRBD2 (6 bases). V was trimmed by 5 bases and J by 2 bases, leaving 16 bases between them. The V gene's germline CDR1 is LNHDA and CDR2 SQIVND (reference sequence). The CDR3 has 15 residues. CDR3 nucleotide sequence: TGTGCCAGTAGTTCCTCCGGGACTGCGACCTACGAGCAGTACTTC. It is translated as CASSSSGTATYEQYF.

This chain joins TRBV6-1 and TRBJ1-2; the D is unclear. The length of the CDR3 is 14 residues. From germline, CDR1 is MNHNS and CDR2 SASEGT. Between the trimmed V and J ends, which lost 5 bases and 4 bases, there was a span of 14 bases. The DNA for the CDR3 is TGTGCCAGCAGTCAGTACAGCCTCGTCTATGGCTACACCTTC. Translation: CASSQYSLVYGYTF.

The chain links TRBV19 to TRBJ1-5, with 10 bases identical to TRBD1. The CDR3 contains 14 residues. CDR1 and CDR2 from the germline V gene are LNHDA and SQIVND (reference sequence). The V gene end was trimmed by 4 bases and the J gene end by 6 bases; junction bases not matched to a gene: 3. CDR3 bases: TGTGCCAGTAGTACTGACAGGGGGCTTCAGCCCCAGCATTTT. It translates to CASSTDRGLQPQHF.

The rearrangement uses TRBV4-2 and TRBJ1-3; a possible D gene is TRBD1 (6 bases). The CDR3 consists of 17 residues. Germline values: CDR1 LGHNA, CDR2 YNFKEQ. Trimming took off 0 bases at V and 5 bases at J, with 17 bases between the two ends. The CDR3 region is CASSQEGGGSWRNTIYF. The CDR3, as DNA: TGTGCCAGCAGCCAAGAAGGGGGGGGGAGCTGGAGAAACACCATATATTTT.

This clone was picked up one time. This rearrangement joins TRBV29-1 to TRBJ2-3; TRBD2 agrees at 7 bases. This CDR3 is 14 amino acids long. With 6 bases clipped from V and 1 base from J, the junction kept 7 bases outside the gene matches. Germline V gene lookup returns CDR1 SQVTM and CDR2 ANQGSEA. CDR3 amino acids: CSVWGGEGTDTQYF. For the CDR3, the DNA is TGCAGCGTCTGGGGGGGGGAAGGCACAGATACGCAGTATTTT.

Only one count was recorded for this clone. This sequence joins TRBV7-8 and TRBJ2-5; D ambiguous. Germline CDR1 SGHVS, CDR2 FQNEAQ. V lost 1 base and J 1 base, leaving 4 bases between the germline ends. This CDR3 has 13 residues. This chain's CDR3 is CASSLGIQETQYF. For the CDR3, the DNA is TGTGCCAGCAGCTTAGGAATCCAAGAGACCCAGTACTTC.

The chain combines TRBV7-9 with TRBJ2-7; 15 bases match TRBD2. CDR1 is SEHNR, CDR2 FQNEAQ, per germline (reference sequence). The CDR3 is made up of 17 amino acids. V trimming: 2 bases; J trimming: 4 bases; junction bases outside the gene matches: 6. Written as DNA, the CDR3 is TGTGCCAGCAGCTTATCAGGGACTAGCGGGAGGCTATACGAGCAGTACTTC. This translates into CASSLSGTSGRLYEQYF.

J is TRBJ2-7 and V is TRBV7-9; weak D call: TRBD2 (5 bases). CDR3 length equals 13 residues. Trimming removed 2 bases at V and 3 bases at J, with 8 bases between. The germline gives CDR1 SEHNR, CDR2 FQNEAQ (reference sequence). CDR3 protein: CASSLISGYEQYF. The CDR3 DNA sequence: TGTGCCAGCAGCTTAATCAGCGGCTACGAGCAGTACTTC.

J is TRBJ2-6 and V is TRBV27, with D possibly being TRBD1 (5 bases). The germline V gene has CDR1 MNHEY and CDR2 SMNVEV (reference sequence). V shed 6 bases and J shed 0 bases, with 6 bases lying between them. This CDR3 is built from 14 residues. The CDR3 protein is CASRGVSGANVLTF. CDR3 sequence (DNA): TGTGCCAGCAGAGGGGTCTCTGGGGCCAACGTCCTGACTTTC. Complete variable domain (other parts from reference TRBV27 and TRBJ2-6): EAQVTQNPRYLITVTGKKLTVTCSQNMNHEYMSWYRQDPGLGLRQIYYSMNVEVTDKGDVPEGYKVSRKEKRNFPLILESPSPNQTSLYFCASRGVSGANVLTFGAGSRLTVL.

This chain uses TRBV30 with TRBJ1-3; the D is unclear. V lost 5 bases, J lost 0 bases, and 11 bases lay in between. CDR1 is GTSNPN and CDR2 is SVGIG in the germline V gene (reference sequence). CDR3 length: 14 residues. The CDR3 here is CAWSRGFSGNTIYF. In nucleotides, the CDR3 is TGTGCCTGGTCCCGAGGGTTCTCTGGAAACACCATATATTTT.

This clone has more than one count but fewer than ten. The chain carries TRBV5-5 and TRBJ2-1, with D perhaps TRBD2 (6 bases). The ends were cut back, 0 bases at V and 0 bases at J, with 10 bases in the middle. Per the germline V gene, CDR1 is SGHKS and CDR2 is YYEKEE (reference sequence). CDR3 length equals 16 residues. CDR3 nucleotide sequence: TGTGCCAGCAGCTTGGTTACGGGAGCCTCCTACAATGAGCAGTTCTTC. It yields the protein CASSLVTGASYNEQFF.

The chain recombines TRBV6-5 with TRBJ2-5; 10 bases map to TRBD1. The ends lost 2 bases at V and 4 bases at J; junction bases unmatched: 7. In germline, CDR1 is MNHEY, CDR2 SVGAGI. The length of the CDR3 is 16 residues. CDR3 sequence: CASSYIGQGVRETQYF. The CDR3 region has the DNA TGTGCCAGCAGTTACATCGGACAGGGGGTACGAGAGACCCAGTACTTC.

This clone was recorded only once. This chain links TRBV28 with TRBJ2-1; 7 positions agree with TRBD2. The CDR3 extends over 19 amino acids. V lost 5 bases and J lost 7; bases outside the gene matches: 23. Germline V gene data show CDR1 as MDHEN and CDR2 as SYDVKM. Here the CDR3 reads CASSIRRGRASGLVNEQFF. The CDR3 DNA is TGTGCCAGCAGTATCCGACGGGGGAGGGCCTCGGGGCTTGTGAATGAGCAGTTCTTC.

This chain links TRBV28 with TRBJ2-2; the match to TRBD2 covers 15 bases. After removal of 0 bases from V and 6 bases from J, the junction contained 2 bases not matched to a gene. This CDR3 contains 17 residues. The germline V gene encodes CDR1 MDHEN and CDR2 SYDVKM. As DNA, the CDR3 is TGTGCCAGCAGTTTATGGGGACTAGCGGGAGGCCCCGGGGAGCTGTTTTTT. Protein sequence: CASSLWGLAGGPGELFF.

The V gene is TRBV30, the J gene TRBJ2-7; tentative D call: TRBD2 (5 bases). The CDR3 consists of 13 residues. Germline V gene sequence: CDR1 GTSNPN, CDR2 SVGIG (reference sequence). V was clipped by 3 bases and J by 0 bases, with 9 bases between them. The CDR3 here is CAWSSRDSYEQYF. The CDR3, as DNA: TGTGCCTGGAGCTCCCGGGACTCCTACGAGCAGTACTTC. Filled out from reference TRBV30 and TRBJ2-7, the complete variable domain reads SQTIHQWPATLVQPVGSPLSLECTVEGTSNPNLYWYRQAAGRGLQLLFYSVGIGQISSEVPQNLSASRPQDRQFILSSKKLLLSDSGFYLCAWSSRDSYEQYFGPGTRLTVT.

This clone was counted once. The rearrangement links TRBV19 to TRBJ2-1, with TRBD2 as a possible D gene (5 bases). This CDR3 is built from 15 residues. Between the trimmed V and J ends, which lost 1 base and 6 bases, there was a span of 13 bases. Germline V gene sequence: CDR1 LNHDA, CDR2 SQIVND (reference sequence). CDR3 sequence: CASSIVIGMVNEQFF. The CDR3, as DNA: TGTGCCAGTAGTATAGTAATCGGGATGGTCAATGAGCAGTTCTTC.

This clone was detected only a few times. The rearrangement uses TRBV21-1 and TRBJ1-5; the table's D call, TRBD1, was not checked against the DNA. TRBV21-1 is a pseudogene locus. CDR3 length equals 16 residues. DNA of the CDR3: TGTGCCAGCAGCCGACGGACAGGTTATAGCAATCAGCCCCAGCATTTT. Protein: CASSRRTGYSNQPQHF.